This T cell receptor (beta chain) was captured in a study of OX40 agonist ivuxolimab in advanced cancers. Some background on the complete study: Ivuxolimab, which targeted the costimulatory receptor OX40 (CD134), was an agonistic, fully human IgG2 monoclonal antibody. Peripheral TCRbeta sequencing aimed to test whether ivuxolimab altered TCR sequence diversity and caused clonal T-cell expansion. The paper covers the monotherapy dose-escalation part of the phase I ivuxolimab trial, which included N of about 50 patients. Intravenous ivuxolimab was administered to patients every 2 weeks at six dose levels: 0.01, 0.1, 0.3, 1.5, 3 and 10 mg/kg. Partial responses were achieved by three dose-escalation patients, of whom one had hepatocellular carcinoma and two had cutaneous melanoma. A male proportion of around 83% and a mean age of 60 years, ranging from roughly 23 to 80, were recorded for the dose-escalation cohort. Patients were allowed to have had prior anti-PD-1, anti-PD-L1 or anti-CTLA-4 therapy, and roughly two fifths of the dose-escalation patients had been treated with checkpoint inhibitors. Among the roughly 52 dose-escalation patients, around 19 had hepatocellular carcinoma, approximately 15 melanoma, 9 renal cell carcinoma and 9 head and neck cancer.

As regards this clone: The specificity of this receptor is unknown. Per-nucleotide qualities are absent, and no much larger clonotype sits a single base away.

For sequencing of the TCRbeta CDR3 region, genomic DNA was extracted from the sorted cells. The immunoSEQ Assay was used to sequence the TCRbeta CDR3 regions. TCRdb holds this immuneACCESS table with in-frame rearrangements only. Some clones are missing; in checked studies, unresolved V genes explain under half, and the rest has no known cause. This sample lists 95,000 to 100,000 clones; approximately 93% were detected once. Of the sample, about 0.3% falls within the top ten clones. Based on the germline V gene (reference sequence), the CDR1 and CDR2 sequences are MNHEY and SMNVEV. Spanning cysteine to phenylalanine, the CDR3 consists of 15 amino acids. The entry retains the CDR3 DNA only, 45 bases that are in frame from base 1. Trimming leaves V shorter by 6 bases and J shorter by 3 bases, with the junction holding 4 bases beyond the gene matches. General conclusions and limits of the study: At doses of 0.1 to 3.0 mg/kg, clonal expansion of both CD4+ and CD8+ blood T cells was observed from baseline to week 6. Antigen specificity was not determined for the clonally expanded peripheral T cells. Partial responders in the 0.1-3.0 mg/kg groups had among the lowest normalized peripheral clonal expansion, especially among CD8+ T cells. After ivuxolimab, more expanded clones were found on average in CD8+ T cells than in CD4+ T cells. Low levels of normalized T-cell clonal expansion were also seen in some patients who did not respond.

The trial excluded patients who had a history of autoimmune disease or who were on systemic immunosuppression. Peripheral blood for TCR sequencing was collected from all dose cohorts at baseline, on cycle 4 day 1, and on cycle 7 day 1. Samples came from an open-label, multicenter, first-in-human phase I dose-escalation trial of ivuxolimab. Adults with locally advanced or metastatic head and neck squamous cell, hepatocellular, melanoma or renal cell carcinoma were enrolled in the trial. Before TCR sequencing, CD4+ T cells and CD8+ T cells from peripheral blood were sorted into separate populations. This TCR came from an adult with an advanced solid tumor such as melanoma, head and neck, liver or kidney cancer. The sequence links TRBV27 to TRBJ2-1, with 11 central nucleotides matching TRBD2. Sequenced material: CD4+ or CD8+ T cells sorted from blood, taken in a trial of the OX40 agonist ivuxolimab. The encoded CDR3 is CASRRGTSGYNEQFF. Read as DNA, the sequence is TGTGCCAGCAGGAGGGGGACTAGCGGCTACAATGAGCAGTTCTTC.